Sequencing of this T cell receptor beta chain was carried out in a study of control samples from healthy donors and cancer patients. CDR1 and CDR2 from the germline V gene are ENHRY and SYGVKD. J gave up 5 bases and V 4 bases, and 6 bases lay outside the gene matches. This CDR3 comprises 14 residues. This clone appeared once. The method was immunoSEQ multiplex PCR; TCRdb's version includes in-frame clones alone and lacks a portion of them. The sample includes 400,000 to 450,000 clones, roughly 90% of them seen just once. The chain employs TRBV10-3 and TRBJ2-5; 8 nucleotides align to TRBD1. Sequenced sample: PBMCs. The receptor comes from a man between 35 and 55 years old with head and neck cancer. The CDR3 loop is CAISGTGGLETQYF. CDR3 nucleotides: TGTGCCATCAGTGGAACAGGGGGACTGGAGACCCAGTACTTC.